A selection of T cell receptor beta chains follows, all from one sample in a study of T cell repertoires in cytomegalovirus infection. TCRdb ran MiXCR on the reads and lists one entry per CDR3 protein. The sample consists of some 500,000 distinct CDR3 sequences, roughly 42% of them appearing once. For these TCRs, the target antigens are not known. The specimen was cultured PBMCs, collected from culture after CMV antigen stimulation. These receptors originate from a human donor in good health (CMV status not recorded). Some clones in this sample may be carry-over from other donors' samples. Each CDR3 is given with its conserved first and last residue. The D gene is left open where the match is weak. A row's size may be missing; if present it is once, few, many or a size class.

D gene	V gene	clone size	J gene	CDR3 protein	CDR3 DNA
NA	TRBV29-1	NA	TRBJ2-2	CSVVGGIRLRATGELFF	TGCAGCGTTGTTGGAGGGATTCGGCTCCGGGCGACCGGGGAGCTGTTTTTT
NA	TRBV7-2	few	TRBJ1-1	CASSSGAGLNTEAFF	TGTGCCAGCAGCTCAGGGGCGGGCCTGAACACTGAAGCTTTCTTT
NA	TRBV28	NA	TRBJ2-1	CASSLWGAGQFF	TGTGCCAGCAGTTTATGGGGCGCGGGGCAGTTCTTC
NA	TRBV4-1	NA	TRBJ2-5	CASSQELSLETQYF	TGCGCCAGCAGCCAAGAACTTAGCCTTGAGACCCAGTACTTC
TRBD1	TRBV7-2	NA	TRBJ1-3	CASSSKTGRNTIYF	TGTGCCAGCAGCTCGAAGACAGGGAGAAACACCATATATTTT
TRBD2	TRBV7-2	NA	TRBJ2-7	CASSLGTSGRAVWREQYF	TGTGCCAGCAGCTTGGGGACTAGCGGGAGAGCTGTCTGGCGGGAGCAGTACTTC
TRBD1	TRBV7-2	NA	TRBJ1-5	CASSSQGAGEPQHF	TGTGCCAGCAGCTCGCAGGGGGCCGGGGAGCCCCAGCATTTT
NA	TRBV15	NA	TRBJ2-2	CATSRPMGTDTGELFF	TGTGCCACCAGCAGACCTATGGGCACGGACACCGGGGAGCTGTTTTTT
NA	TRBV19	NA	TRBJ1-5	CASSTIGVYQPQHF	TGTGCCAGTAGCACGATCGGGGTTTACCAGCCCCAGCATTTT
NA	TRBV4-2	NA	TRBJ2-7	CASSQVGLASYEQYF	TGTGCCAGCAGCCAAGTAGGGCTGGCGTCCTACGAGCAGTACTTC
NA	TRBV6-2/TRBV6-3	NA	TRBJ2-7	CASNYVGWGNDEKYF	NA
NA	TRBV2	few	TRBJ2-7	CASSEWDTSRQYF	TGTGCCAGCAGTGAATGGGACACCAGCAGACAGTACTTC
TRBD2	TRBV7-6	few	TRBJ2-1	CASSGRGGPSYNEQFF	TGTGCCAGCAGTGGACGGGGGGGTCCTTCCTACAATGAGCAGTTCTTC
NA	TRBV12-3/TRBV12-4	NA	TRBJ1-3	CASTPPPQGVGNTIYF	TGTGCCAGCACCCCACCCCCCCAGGGCGTCGGAAACACCATATATTTT
NA	TRBV6-2/TRBV6-3	NA	TRBJ2-3	CASSRRRGISDTQYF	TGTGCCAGCAGTCGTCGCAGGGGTATTTCAGATACGCAGTATTTT
NA	TRBV12-3/TRBV12-4	few	TRBJ2-4	CASSREYIQYF	TGTGCCAGCAGCCGGGAGTACATTCAGTACTTC